The rows below give T cell receptor beta chains drawn from one sample of a study of blood T cell repertoires in COVID-19. TCRdb keeps only in-frame clones here, not all; method: immunoSEQ multiplex PCR. The sample consists of around 290,000 clones, more than 75% of them appearing once. Sequenced sample: PBMCs or T cells enriched from blood (not recorded which). All receptors derive from a woman aged 18-29 years who had recovered from COVID-19. Both conserved end residues are part of each CDR3. D genes are given only for firm matches. Clone size, where shown, is once, few, many, or a class for clones that have expanded.

.	TRBV21-1	TRBJ2-7	.	TGTGCCAGCAGCAAAGCGGGGCTAGCGGGGATCTACGAGCAGTACTTC	CASSKAGLAGIYEQYF
.	TRBV9	TRBJ2-1	.	TGTGCCAGCAGCGTATGGGCCAGTAATAAAGAGCAGTTCTTC	CASSVWASNKEQFF
once	TRBV6-6	TRBJ2-3	TRBD2	TGTGCCAGCAAAACACCGGGACTAGCGACAGATACGCAGTATTTT	CASKTPGLATDTQYF
few	TRBV7-2	TRBJ1-1	.	TGTGCCAGCAGCCTAGCTGGGACACTCCGCACTGAAGCTTTCTTT	CASSLAGTLRTEAFF
.	TRBV19	TRBJ2-7	.	TGTGCCAGTAGTATCGGAGGGGGCAGGGGATCCTACGAGCAGTACTTC	CASSIGGGRGSYEQYF
.	TRBV29-1	TRBJ2-3	.	TGCAGCGTATCCGTACTAGCCGGTACAGATACGCAGTATTTT	CSVSVLAGTDTQYF
.	TRBV19	TRBJ2-7	TRBD2	TGTGCCAGTAGTATCCCTAGCGGGAGTGCCTCCTACGAGCAGTACTTC	CASSIPSGSASYEQYF
.	TRBV19	TRBJ1-5	.	TGTGCCAGTAGTATCGAAGCAGGCCTTAGCAATCAGCCCCAGCATTTT	CASSIEAGLSNQPQHF
.	TRBV19	TRBJ1-2	.	TGTGCCAGTAGTATCTTGAGGGGGAACTATGGCTACACCTTC	CASSILRGNYGYTF
.	TRBV19	TRBJ1-2	TRBD1	TGTGCCAGTAGGGACAGGGGGCTTAAAGGCTACACCTTC	CASRDRGLKGYTF
.	TRBV5-1	TRBJ1-1	.	TGCGCCAGCTTAGGGGAGGACGGCACTGAAGCTTTCTTT	CASLGEDGTEAFF
.	TRBV30	TRBJ1-1	.	TGTGCCTGGAGTGTTCTGCGACAGGCCTTAATGAACACTGAAGCTTTCTTT	CAWSVLRQALMNTEAFF
.	TRBV5-1	TRBJ2-7	TRBD2	TGCGCCAGCAGCTTCACGTCCGGGACTAGTAAATACTACGAGCAGTACTTC	CASSFTSGTSKYYEQYF
.	TRBV19	TRBJ1-1	.	TGTGCCAGTAGTATTGGGTTAGCCGTGAACACTGAAGCTTTCTTT	CASSIGLAVNTEAFF
.	TRBV30	TRBJ2-7	.	TGTGCCTGGATGGACACATACGAGCAGTACTTC	CAWMDTYEQYF
.	TRBV24-1	TRBJ2-5	TRBD1	TGTGCCACCAGTGATTGGGACAGGGAGACCCAGTACTTC	CATSDWDRETQYF
.	TRBV11-3	TRBJ2-2	TRBD2	TGTGCCAGCAGCTTAAGACTAGCGGGGGGGCCGTCGAACACCGGGGAGCTGTTTTTT	CASSLRLAGGPSNTGELFF
.	TRBV11-2	TRBJ1-2	.	TGTGCCAGCAGCTTAGATCTCGTGGCAGGGCAGCACCGTGGCTACACCTTC	CASSLDLVAGQHRGYTF
.	TRBV4-1	TRBJ2-4	.	TGCGCCAGCAGCCGAGCTATTGGGCCCGTAGCCAAAAACATTCAGTACTTC	CASSRAIGPVAKNIQYF
.	TRBV19	TRBJ2-1	TRBD1	TGTGCCAGTAGGACAGGGGACAATGAGCAGTTCTTC	CASRTGDNEQFF
.	TRBV2	TRBJ1-1	.	TGTGCCAGCAGTCCCAGGGGCGATAACACTGAAGCTTTCTTT	CASSPRGDNTEAFF
.	TRBV5-1	TRBJ1-1	TRBD1	TGCGCCAGCAGCCCCGGGGCAGGGGGATTCGCTGAAGCTTTCTTT	CASSPGAGGFAEAFF
.	TRBV6-5	TRBJ2-1	TRBD2	TGTGCCAGCGGACTAGCGGGAGGCTGGGAGCAGTTCTTC	CASGLAGGWEQFF
.	TRBV5-4	TRBJ2-5	.	TGTGCCAGCAGCCCTACAGCCAGCCAAGAGACCCAGTACTTC	CASSPTASQETQYF
.	TRBV3-1/TRBV3-2	TRBJ2-4	TRBD1	TGTGCCAGCAGCTTATCGGACAGGGTAGGCATTCAGTACTTC	CASSLSDRVGIQYF
many	TRBV6-6	TRBJ2-7	.	TGTGCCAGCAGTCTGGGAAGGGGTACCTCCCCATACTACGAGCAGTACTTC	CASSLGRGTSPYYEQYF
.	TRBV5-4	TRBJ2-7	.	TGTGCCAGCTCAGAGACCAGGTCCTACGAGCAGTACTTC	CASSETRSYEQYF
.	TRBV5-1	TRBJ1-1	TRBD1	TGCGCCAGCAGTTTAACAGGGGGAGGGACTGAAGCTTTCTTT	CASSLTGGGTEAFF
.	TRBV30	TRBJ1-4	TRBD1	TGTGCCTGGAGTGAGACAGGGGAGCATGAAAAACTGTTTTTT	CAWSETGEHEKLFF
.	TRBV30	TRBJ1-2	.	TGTGCCTGGAGTGTAAGGTGGCAGACTCATGGCTACACCTTC	CAWSVRWQTHGYTF
.	TRBV5-1	TRBJ1-2	.	TGCGCCAGCAGCCCCCGCGAGCTCTATGGCTACACCTTC	CASSPRELYGYTF
.	TRBV9	TRBJ2-1	TRBD1	TGTGCCAGCAGTTACCGGGACAGGAACTACAATGAGCAGTTCTTC	CASSYRDRNYNEQFF
few	TRBV30	TRBJ1-5	.	TGTGCCTGGAGTCTGGGACTGGGAAATCAGCCCCAGCATTTT	CAWSLGLGNQPQHF
.	TRBV7-9	TRBJ2-3	.	TGTGCCAGCAGCTTTAGCAGAGGCACAGATACGCAGTATTTT	CASSFSRGTDTQYF